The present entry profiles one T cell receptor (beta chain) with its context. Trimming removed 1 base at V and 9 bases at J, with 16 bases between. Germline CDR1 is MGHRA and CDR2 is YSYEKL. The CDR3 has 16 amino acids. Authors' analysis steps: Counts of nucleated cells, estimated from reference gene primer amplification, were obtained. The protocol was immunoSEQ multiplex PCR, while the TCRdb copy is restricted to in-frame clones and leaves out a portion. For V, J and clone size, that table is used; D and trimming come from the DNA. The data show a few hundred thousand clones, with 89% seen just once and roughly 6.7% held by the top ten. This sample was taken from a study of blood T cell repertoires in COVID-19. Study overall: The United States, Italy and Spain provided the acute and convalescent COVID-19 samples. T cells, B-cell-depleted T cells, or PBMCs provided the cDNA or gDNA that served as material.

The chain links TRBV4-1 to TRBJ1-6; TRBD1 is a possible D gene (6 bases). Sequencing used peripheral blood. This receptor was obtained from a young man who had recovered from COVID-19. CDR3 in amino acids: CASSQVSAQGSSPLHF. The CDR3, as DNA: TGCGCCAGCAGCCAAGTCTCCGCACAGGGAAGTTCACCCCTCCACTTT.